The 4 T cell receptor beta chains below all came from one sample that was sequenced in a study of blood T cell repertoires in COVID-19. Sequenced by immunoSEQ multiplex PCR; TCRdb stores in-frame clones only, minus some. The repertoire includes tens of thousands of clones, around 86% of them detected once, and nearly 7.5% sits in the top ten. The sample comprised peripheral blood. The source of these receptors is a man in his 60s with active COVID-19.

The chain links TRBV7-6 to TRBJ2-2; TRBD1 is a possible D gene (6 bases). The V end lost 7 bases, the J end lost 5 bases, and 17 bases lay between the germline ends. Germline V gene lookup returns CDR1 SGHVS and CDR2 FNYEAQ. This CDR3 is built from 15 residues. For the CDR3, the DNA is TGTGCCAGCATCCGTTCACAGGGTTCGACCGGGGAGCTGTTTTTT. Its translation is CASIRSQGSTGELFF.

V is TRBV30 and J is TRBJ1-1; no definite D call. V gave up 0 bases and J gave up 1 base, with 3 bases separating them. The germline V gene has CDR1 GTSNPN and CDR2 SVGIG (reference sequence). This CDR3 region has 12 residues. The CDR3 DNA reads as TGTGCCTGGAGTGTCGGGAACACTGAAGCTTTCTTT. As protein: CAWSVGNTEAFF.

This clone has just one count. This CDR3 is CASYGLAGDPDTQYF. The CDR3 bases are TGTGCCAGTTACGGACTAGCGGGGGATCCAGATACGCAGTATTTT. The rearrangement joins TRBV2 to TRBJ2-3; the match to TRBD2 covers 13 bases. This CDR3 comprises 15 residues. CDR1 is SNHLY and CDR2 is FYNNEI in the germline V gene. The V segment lost 9 bases and the J segment 4 bases; nucleotides outside the gene matches: 7.

The chain uses TRBV5-1 and TRBJ2-1; the D gene is possibly TRBD2 (6 bases). Trimming took 4 bases from V and 1 from J, leaving 12 bases between them. Germline-derived CDR1 and CDR2 are SGHRS and YFSETQ. The CDR3 consists of 15 residues. CDR3 sequence reads: CASSPRGASYNEQFF. DNA for the CDR3: TGCGCCAGCAGCCCGCGGGGCGCATCCTACAATGAGCAGTTCTTC. The whole variable domain, remainder taken from reference TRBV5-1 and TRBJ2-1, is KAGVTQTPRYLIKTRGQQVTLSCSPISGHRSVSWYQQTPGQGLQFLFEYFSETQRNKGNFPGRFSGRQFSNSRSEMNVSTLELGDSALYLCASSPRGASYNEQFFGPGTRLTVL.